The text below deals with one TCR beta chain. The source of the sample is a study of blood T cells in healthy people across ages. Germline loops: CDR1 LGHNA, CDR2 YSLEER. V lost 1 base to trimming and J lost 0 bases; unmatched junction nucleotides: 5. The CDR3 is 17 amino acids. Combining a sample-barcoded 5' primer with a J-beta primer mix, a second PCR ran for 7 to 11 cycles. MiXCR, run by TCRdb on the 5' RACE reads, gives a single entry per CDR3 protein. The sample yields over 750,000 distinct CDR3 sequences, 20% to 25% seen once. The same specimen was also included in a second study, on T cells of mothers and their children.

V is TRBV4-3 and J is TRBJ2-2; 7 positions match TRBD2. The sequenced material came from blood. The clonotype comes from a boy younger than 18 in good health. The DNA for the CDR3 is TGCGCCAGCAGCCAAGGACTAGCTCCCCCGAACACCGGGGAGCTGTTTTTT. This codes for CASSQGLAPPNTGELFF.